Below, 31 T cell receptor beta chains from the same sample are listed, as sequenced in a study of blood T cells in healthy people across ages. Alongside a J-beta primer mix, a sample-barcoded 5' primer served in a second PCR lasting about 6 to 12 cycles. TCRdb reprocessed the 5' RACE reads with MiXCR, giving one entry per CDR3 protein. The sample comprises 1,800,000 or so distinct CDR3 sequences, about two fifths of which are singletons, and 23% rests with the top ten. The specimen sequenced was blood. The receptor set was obtained from a human donor in good health.

This clonotype has only a few counts. The rearrangement links TRBV29-1 to TRBJ1-1, with TRBD1 as a possible D gene (5 bases). This CDR3 contains 10 residues. Germline CDR1 SQVTM, CDR2 ANQGSEA. In DNA form, the CDR3 reads TGCGGCGGGGGAGACACTGAAGCTTTCTTT. It yields the protein CGGGDTEAFF.

The chain carries TRBV20-1 and TRBJ2-3, with 8 bases lining up with TRBD2. CDR3 length equals 17 residues. The V segment lost 0 bases and the J segment 2 bases; nucleotides outside the gene matches: 10. The V gene's germline CDR1 is DFQATT and CDR2 SNEGSKA (reference sequence). CDR3 nucleotide sequence: TGCAGTGCTAGAGATTTAGGGAGCGGGGGAACCACAGATACGCAGTATTTT. Translation: CSARDLGSGGTTDTQYF.

V gene TRBV10-3 combines with J gene TRBJ2-5, with D perhaps given as TRBD1 or TRBD2 (5 bases each). Trimming took 2 bases from V and 1 from J, leaving 8 bases between them. This CDR3 has 14 amino acids. CDR1 and CDR2 from the germline V gene are ENHRY and SYGVKD. The CDR3 is CAISERGSQETQYF. CDR3 DNA: TGTGCCATCAGTGAGCGGGGCTCCCAAGAGACCCAGTACTTC.

The V and J genes are TRBV7-2 and TRBJ2-1; D might be TRBD2 (7 bases). V was clipped by 6 bases and J by 5 bases, with 11 bases between them. The germline V gene encodes CDR1 SGHTA and CDR2 FQGNSA. There are 13 residues in the CDR3. This CDR3 is CASRGGGHNEQFF. The DNA for the CDR3 is TGTGCCAGCAGAGGGGGGGGCCACAATGAGCAGTTCTTC.

This clonotype occurred a few times. The chain uses TRBV29-1 and TRBJ1-2; no definite D call. This CDR3 is 12 amino acids long. Germline CDR1 reads SQVTM; CDR2 reads ANQGSEA. V was pared by 2 bases and J by 4 bases, with 8 bases between. Here the CDR3 reads CSVENSLYGYTF. The CDR3 DNA follows: TGCAGCGTTGAAAACAGCCTCTATGGCTACACCTTC.

The rearrangement joins TRBV29-1 to TRBJ1-1, with D perhaps matching TRBD1 (5 bases). The CDR3 runs 17 residues. Germline lookup yields CDR1 SQVTM and CDR2 ANQGSEA. V was pared by 0 bases and J by 8 bases, with 25 bases between. CDR3 residues: CSVEDWVSTEGVVEAFF. The CDR3 region has the DNA TGCAGCGTTGAAGATTGGGTCTCGACGGAAGGGGTGGTGGAAGCTTTCTTT.

This clonotype was seen a single time. J is TRBJ2-5 and V is TRBV11-2, with 8 bases aligning to TRBD1. Germline loops: CDR1 SGHAT, CDR2 FQNNGV. The length of the CDR3 is 14 residues. V lost 5 bases to trimming and J lost 4 bases; unmatched junction nucleotides: 6. This CDR3 is CASSQDRVIETQYF. For the CDR3, the DNA is TGTGCCAGCAGCCAGGACAGGGTAATAGAGACCCAGTACTTC.

This clonotype was counted a few times. This chain connects TRBV12-5 to TRBJ2-1; no definite D call. CDR1 LGHNT and CDR2 FRNRAP come from the germline V gene. CDR3 length: 17 residues. V shed 3 bases and J shed 7 bases, with 22 bases lying between them. The DNA of the CDR3 is TGTGCTAGTGGTTTCTCGAATGGCCTTGGAAGGAGAAATGAGCAGTTCTTC. Protein sequence: CASGFSNGLGRRNEQFF.

The chain is built from TRBV7-9 and TRBJ1-4; 8 nucleotides align to TRBD1. After removal of 4 bases from V and 8 bases from J, the junction contained 9 bases not matched to a gene. There are 15 residues in the CDR3. The germline gives CDR1 SEHNR, CDR2 FQNEAQ (reference sequence). This CDR3 reads CASSSSGQGQEKLFF. CDR3 bases: TGTGCCAGCAGCTCGTCCGGACAGGGTCAAGAAAAACTGTTTTTT.

This clonotype has only a few counts. V is TRBV29-1 and J is TRBJ2-4, with D hard to call. TRBJ2-7 matches the DNA end more closely, so the J call is doubtful. Germline lookup yields CDR1 SQVTM and CDR2 ANQGSEA. The length of the CDR3 is 13 residues. CDR3 amino acids: CSVGRLGPDEQYF. The CDR3 nucleotides are TGCAGCGTTGGCCGACTCGGCCCAGACGAGCAGTACTTC.

This chain uses TRBV15 with TRBJ1-2, with D tentatively TRBD1 (6 bases). The ends were cut back, 4 bases at V and 5 bases at J, with 11 bases in the middle. Germline values: CDR1 LNHNV, CDR2 YYDKDF (reference sequence). This CDR3 spans 13 amino acids. The CDR3 protein is CATSKGVGYGYTF. The DNA of the CDR3 is TGTGCCACCAGCAAGGGGGTTGGGTATGGCTACACCTTC. The whole variable domain, filled in from reference TRBV15 and TRBJ1-2, reads DAMVIQNPRYQVTQFGKPVTLSCSQTLNHNVMYWYQQKSSQAPKLLFHYYDKDFNNEADTPDNFQSRRPNTSFCFLDIRSPGLGDTAMYLCATSKGVGYGYTFGSGTRLTVV.

Written as DNA, the CDR3 is TGTGCCAGCAGCTTAGGAAAGGGGGGACAGGTCGAGCAGTACTTC. Translation gives CASSLGKGGQVEQYF. This chain uses TRBV7-2 with TRBJ2-7; 8 bases map to TRBD1. Per the germline V gene, CDR1 is SGHTA and CDR2 is FQGNSA. This CDR3 is 15 amino acids long. Trimming cost V 1 base and J 6 bases; bases outside gene matches: 8.

The chain has TRBV7-9 and TRBJ1-2, with TRBD1 matching over 10 bases. From germline, CDR1 is SEHNR and CDR2 FQNEAQ (reference sequence). The CDR3 extends over 19 amino acids. V was clipped by 5 bases and J by 4 bases; unmatched bases: 19. CDR3 coding DNA: TGTGCCAGCAGCCGCGGTGGCTTAATCGGGGACAGGGGCGCCTATGGCTACACCTTC. Translation: CASSRGGLIGDRGAYGYTF.

The rearrangement uses TRBV7-8 and TRBJ1-1, with 10 bases matching TRBD1. With V trimmed by 4 bases and J by 4 bases, 15 bases remained unmatched. The CDR3 extends over 18 amino acids. Germline lookup yields CDR1 SGHVS and CDR2 FQNEAQ. The CDR3: CASSSTRTGGMGGTEAFF. The CDR3 coding sequence is TGTGCCAGCAGCTCAACCCGGACAGGGGGTATGGGGGGCACTGAAGCTTTCTTT.

The V call is TRBV6-5, the J call TRBJ2-7, with 9 bases lining up with TRBD1. Germline CDR1 reads MNHEY; CDR2 reads SVGAGI. The CDR3 length is 15 residues. V lost 5 bases to trimming and J lost 0 bases; unmatched junction nucleotides: 5. CDR3 sequence reads: CASSDRGSASYEQYF. For the CDR3, the DNA is TGTGCCAGCAGTGACAGGGGGTCAGCCTCCTACGAGCAGTACTTC.

This clonotype has a handful of counts. The chain links TRBV5-1 to TRBJ1-5; no firm D call. Trimming took 0 bases from V and 3 from J, leaving 10 bases between them. CDR1 and CDR2 (germline): SGHRS, YFSETQ. The CDR3 contains 15 residues. CDR3 DNA sequence: TGCGCCAGCAGCTTGGATGGGTGGGACAATCAGCCCCAGCATTTT. Translating gives CASSLDGWDNQPQHF.

The chain links TRBV15 to TRBJ2-1; 10 nucleotides line up with TRBD2. The J segment lost 0 bases and the V segment lost 8 bases, leaving 10 bases of the junction unmatched. CDR1 LNHNV and CDR2 YYDKDF come from the germline V gene (reference sequence). The CDR3 has 17 amino acids. CDR3 coding DNA: TGTGCCACCTCCGGGACTAGCGCCTGGAGCTCCTACAATGAGCAGTTCTTC. Residues: CATSGTSAWSSYNEQFF.

This clonotype came up once. The chain links TRBV11-3 to TRBJ2-2, with D perhaps TRBD2 (5 bases). V was cut by 5 bases and J by 6 bases, with 13 bases left in between. The CDR3 sequence is 14 residues long. In germline, CDR1 is SGHNT, CDR2 YENEEA. The CDR3 protein is CASSPRGRPGELFF. The CDR3 coding sequence is TGTGCCAGCAGCCCGAGAGGGCGACCCGGGGAGCTGTTTTTT.

This clonotype was seen a handful of times. The chain joins TRBV11-2 to TRBJ2-7, with D perhaps TRBD2 (5 bases). The V end was cut by 3 bases, the J end by 0 bases, with 12 bases between. Germline CDR1 and CDR2: SGHAT and FQNNGV. The CDR3 extends over 15 amino acids. This CDR3 reads CASSFPGGNSYEQYF. The CDR3 DNA sequence: TGTGCCAGCAGCTTCCCTGGAGGTAACTCCTACGAGCAGTACTTC.

The CDR3 reads CASSGELGTYNEQFF. The DNA of the CDR3 is TGTGCCAGCAGTGGTGAGCTAGGGACTTACAATGAGCAGTTCTTC. The chain combines TRBV2 with TRBJ2-1; possibly TRBD2 for D (6 bases). V shed 4 bases and J shed 4 bases, with 14 bases lying between them. This CDR3 region has 15 residues. Germline V gene lookup returns CDR1 SNHLY and CDR2 FYNNEI.

The CDR3 loop is CASSNHDRGPKTQYF. As DNA, the CDR3 is TGTGCCAGTAGTAACCACGACAGGGGGCCTAAGACCCAGTACTTC. The V call is TRBV19, the J call TRBJ2-7; 10 nucleotides match TRBD1. The J call may not be correct, given that the DNA end is closer to TRBJ2-5. Germline-derived CDR1 and CDR2 are LNHDA and SQIVND (reference sequence). The CDR3 loop spans 15 amino acids.

At least ten counts were recorded for this clonotype. The gene calls are TRBV20-1 and TRBJ2-5; tentatively, D is TRBD1 or TRBD2 (5 bases each). CDR3 length: 13 residues. With 0 bases removed from V and 5 bases from J, the gap between germline ends came to 10 bases. In germline, CDR1 is DFQATT, CDR2 SNEGSKA (reference sequence). The CDR3 DNA sequence: TGCAGTGCTAGAGAGCCGGGGCGGGAGACCCAGTACTTC. Its protein product is CSAREPGRETQYF.

In this sample, this clonotype turned up a few times. This chain links TRBV2 with TRBJ2-7; D is perhaps TRBD2 (6 bases). The germline gives CDR1 SNHLY, CDR2 FYNNEI. This CDR3 comprises 11 residues. V was trimmed by 4 bases and J by 10 bases, leaving 11 bases between them. CDR3 DNA sequence: TGTGCCAGCAGTGTAGCGGATCAACAGTACTTC. Its protein product is CASSVADQQYF.

This clonotype was observed a handful of times. The J gene is TRBJ2-7, the V gene TRBV27, with D possibly being TRBD2 (7 bases). This CDR3 comprises 15 residues. The germline V gene encodes CDR1 MNHEY and CDR2 SMNVEV (reference sequence). Trimming removed 5 bases from V and 7 bases from J, with 21 bases in between. CDR3 nucleotides: TGTGCCAGCAGTCCCCGTTTTGCAGGGGAGGGAGAGCAGTACTTC. It encodes CASSPRFAGEGEQYF.

The chain is built from TRBV4-3 and TRBJ2-4, with 7 nucleotides matching TRBD1. The DNA end favors TRBJ2-7, so the J call may be wrong. CDR3 length: 13 amino acids. Germline CDR1 is LGHNA and CDR2 is YSLEER. The CDR3 loop reads CASTSDRVYEQYF. The CDR3 region has the DNA TGCGCCAGCACCAGCGACAGGGTCTACGAGCAGTACTTC.

J is TRBJ2-1 and V is TRBV28, with 7 bases that match TRBD1. CDR3 length equals 16 residues. J lost 5 bases, V lost 3 bases, and 10 bases had no gene match. Germline CDR1 is MDHEN and CDR2 is SYDVKM. The DNA of the CDR3 is TGTGCCAGCAGTTTCCCCGAGGGACAGCCAGACAATGAGCAGTTCTTC. Protein: CASSFPEGQPDNEQFF.

V is TRBV29-1 and J is TRBJ1-5, with D tentatively TRBD1 (5 bases). V was pared by 6 bases and J by 0 bases, with 12 bases between. Germline V gene lookup returns CDR1 SQVTM and CDR2 ANQGSEA. This CDR3 is 14 amino acids long. The CDR3 loop reads CSVGGRNSNQPQHF. The CDR3 coding sequence is TGCAGCGTGGGGGGGAGGAATAGCAATCAGCCCCAGCATTTT.

This clonotype turned up a few times. This chain joins TRBV27 and TRBJ1-2, with D uncertain. The CDR3 length is 14 residues. Per germline, CDR1 MNHEY and CDR2 SMNVEV (reference sequence). Trimming took off 6 bases at V and 2 bases at J, with 13 bases between the two ends. The CDR3 DNA is TGTGCCAGCAGCCTTATACCCAGAAACTATGGCTACACCTTC. Translation: CASSLIPRNYGYTF.

Notes on this clonotype: Relative to the germline gene, one junction end is altered; a read error may explain this. The chain couples TRBV4-3 to TRBJ2-1; 8 nucleotides align to TRBD2. CDR3 length: 17 amino acids. Looked up from germline, CDR1 is LGHNA and CDR2 is YSLEER. CDR3 nucleotide sequence: TGCGCCAGCAGCCAAGATCCATTCGGGGGGGAGTACAATGAGCCGTTCTTC. It translates to CASSQDPFGGEYNEPFF.

The gene calls are TRBV7-2 and TRBJ2-7; 8 nucleotides match TRBD1. Germline V gene data show CDR1 as SGHTA and CDR2 as FQGNSA. With V trimmed by 3 bases and J by 1 base, 8 bases remained unmatched. CDR3 length equals 16 residues. The DNA for the CDR3 is TGTGCCAGCAGCTTGAGGACAGGGCTGAGGTCCTACGAGCAGTACTTC. Encoded protein: CASSLRTGLRSYEQYF.

This clonotype was observed a handful of times. The chain employs TRBV9 and TRBJ1-1; D possibly corresponds to TRBD1 (5 bases). Germline V lookup: CDR1 SGDLS, CDR2 YYNGEE. Deletions cut 4 bases from V and 4 bases from J, with 11 bases between. The CDR3 is made up of 13 amino acids. CDR3 DNA sequence: TGTGCCAGCAGCCTCGGGACTCTCACTGAAGCTTTCTTT. This translates into CASSLGTLTEAFF.